This TCR beta chain was sequenced in a study of T cell responses to AZD1222 COVID-19 vaccine. Some clones are missing from TCRdb's copy, which holds only in-frame ones; the method was immunoSEQ multiplex PCR. This sample has 100,000 to 120,000 clones, with roughly 90% found just once. This clone occurred a few times. Antigen: not known. Study-level findings and limits: No day 14 peak samples; only post-peak repertoires were characterized. A mostly white British donor set with more females was recruited, and clonal diversity was possibly underestimated. Spike-specific TCR breadth and depth rose after two AZD1222 doses.

The CDR3 covers 13 residues. Germline V gives CDR1 MNHEY, CDR2 SMNVEV (reference sequence). V dropped 6 bases and J dropped 3 bases, with 10 bases sitting between them. Doses given second, at about 4 or about 12 weeks, were pooled. This chain joins TRBV27 and TRBJ2-3; tentative D call: TRBD1 (5 bases). The receptor was isolated from an adult who received the AZD1222 COVID-19 vaccine. Sequences were derived from peripheral blood, sampled 28 days after the second AZD1222 dose. CDR3 coding DNA: TGTGCCAGCAGCCAGGGTATAACAGATACGCAGTATTTT. This translates into CASSQGITDTQYF.